Described below is a single T cell receptor beta chain sequence and its context. These data come from a study of PD-L1 blockade in urothelial cancer. Overall study: Patients went on atezolizumab in the mid-2010s, receiving 1,200 mg intravenously every 3 weeks. Analyzed time points were 3 weeks (second dose) and 6 weeks after therapy began. Before enrollment, 0 to 3 chemotherapy regimens had been given to patients.

Anywhere from 1 to 8 samples came from each patient, spanning pretreatment and on-treatment. CDR1 and CDR2 from the germline V gene are MNHEY and SVGAGI. This CDR3 is 14 amino acids long. Trimming took 9 bases from V and 3 from J; bases not matched to a gene: 4. TCRdb's table, derived via immunoSEQ multiplex PCR, lists solely in-frame clones and lacks some. The table lists about 14,000 clones, roughly 90% of them singletons. The source of this sequence is a man aged 65 to 85 with urothelial cancer. The chain combines TRBV6-5 with TRBJ2-2; 10 bases align to TRBD1. The sequences come from PBMCs, collected around atezolizumab (anti-PD-L1) treatment. The CDR3 nucleotides read TGTGCCAGTTCGGGACAGGGGTACACCGGGGAGCTGTTTTTT. Protein sequence: CASSGQGYTGELFF.